The source of this T cell receptor (beta chain) is a study of T cells in Graves' hyperthyroidism and ophthalmopathy (dated by TCRdb to between 2019 and 2020). With respect to the entire study: Peripheral blood was collected at initial diagnosis, before any treatment. A discovery cohort of about 96 patients, roughly 45 with Graves' ophthalmopathy and about 58 with stable Graves' hyperthyroidism, was used to find distinguishing TCR V-J signatures. In roughly six Graves' hyperthyroidism patients, the study also compared T-cell repertoires from thyroid tissue with T-cell repertoires from blood. Prospective prediction of ophthalmopathy was tested in an independent validation cohort of under 20 hyperthyroidism patients and 17 patients who later progressed to ophthalmopathy. After sampling, hyperthyroidism patients received methimazole starting at 30 mg daily, and ophthalmopathy patients received high-dose intravenous methylprednisolone. According to the paper, TCR Vbeta CDR3 sequencing was carried out on about 140 peripheral blood samples, which came from 40 to 45 ophthalmopathy, 75 or so hyperthyroidism and roughly 17 progressor patients. The 75 to 100 discovery patients were randomly split 7:3 into training and test sets. General study outcomes and caveats: No statistical method was used to fix the sample size in advance, and group allocation was not hidden from the investigators. Most expanded thyroid clonotypes (frequency above 0.001) were also detected in blood, a finding suggesting that blood repertoires may reflect thyroid immune responses. A 13 V-J signature model separated ophthalmopathy from stable hyperthyroidism, with around 88% sensitivity and roughly 82% specificity in cross-validation and 80%/75% in testing. In validation, progression to ophthalmopathy was predicted by the model with roughly 71% sensitivity and just over 72% specificity, a median of approximately 6.5 months before onset.

In the case of this clonotype: Its antigen remains unidentified. No qualities accompany the bases; no much larger clone lies one base away.

Inclusive of the bounding cysteine and phenylalanine, the CDR3 is 13 residues long. Of the read, only the CDR3 DNA is kept; its 39 bases are in frame from base 1. CDR1 and CDR2 are drawn from the germline V gene: SQVTM, ANQGSEA. V is shortened by 4 bases, J by 2 bases, and the region joining them spans 12 bases. The TCR beta CDR3 regions were amplified from RNA transcripts. The TCR CDR3 was subjected to a first round of RT-PCR using the HTBI primer set and the Qiagen OneStep RT-PCR kit. Libraries were constructed in a second round of multiplex PCR, after which size selection and purification were carried out. Libraries were sequenced paired-end with 100 bp reads on an Illumina HiSeq2000. On the study's bioinformatics: Raw data were processed with SOAPnuke, discarding reads with adapters, uncalled bases, mean Phred below 15, or no exact constant-primer or identifier match. COPE v1.2.5 was used to merge the high-quality paired reads, and each unique nucleotide sequence was defined as a clonotype. MiTCR v1.1 was used to align the clonotypes against IMGT TRBV, TRBD and TRBJ reference segments. The analysis included only V-J combinations with a frequency above 0.0001, which together covered around 99% of the repertoires. A TCS score was defined as the ratio between F50 (clonal expansion) and ExV (chaos), using BLOSUM62-based TCRdist between CDR3 peptides within each V-J. Welch's t-statistics and random forest reduced roughly 530 V-J features to around 14, which were used in a naive Bayes classifier (R e1071). Through fastp at Q25 and MiXCR, TCRdb rebuilt clones from the public reads, retaining in-frame beta chains. Entries are consolidated by CDR3 protein sequence, retaining the most common genes and DNA. It is TCRdb's table, rather than the study itself, that gives the V and J calls and clone size. Within this sample are hundreds of thousands of distinct CDR3 sequences, with 20% to 25% of them counted one time only. In total, the top ten clones hold 34% of the sample.

Ophthalmopathy patients had moderately to severely active disease, with a Clinical Activity Score of 3 or more, a NOSPECS grade of 4 or more, and a disease duration of less than 3 months. Exclusion was applied to patients with uncontrolled infections, other autoimmune diseases, pregnancy or lactation. Diagnoses were established on the basis of clinical symptoms, serum thyroxine and TRAb, thyroid ultrasound, and orbital computed tomography. PBMCs were isolated from about 9.2 ml of fresh peripheral blood by Ficoll-Paque density gradient centrifugation. Total RNA was extracted using Trizol reagent, and RNA quality was assessed on an Agilent 2100 Bioanalyzer.

The sequence came from a man aged 25 to 40 with Graves' ophthalmopathy. Sequenced material: blood. The rearrangement combines TRBV29-1 with TRBJ2-7, with TRBD1 tentatively as D gene (6 bases match). CDR3 region: CSVAQGRTYEQYF. The DNA is as follows: TGCAGCGTTGCGCAGGGGAGAACCTACGAGCAGTACTTC.